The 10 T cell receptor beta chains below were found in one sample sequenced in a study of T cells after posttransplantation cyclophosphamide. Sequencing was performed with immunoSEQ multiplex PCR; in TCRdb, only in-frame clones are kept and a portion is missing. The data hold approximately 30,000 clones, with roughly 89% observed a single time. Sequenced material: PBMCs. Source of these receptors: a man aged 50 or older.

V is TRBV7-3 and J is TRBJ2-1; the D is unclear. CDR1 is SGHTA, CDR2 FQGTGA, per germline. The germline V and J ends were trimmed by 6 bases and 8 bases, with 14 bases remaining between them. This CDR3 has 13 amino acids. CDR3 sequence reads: CASSSRSGYEQFF. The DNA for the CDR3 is TGTGCCAGCAGTTCGAGGTCTGGCTATGAGCAGTTCTTC.

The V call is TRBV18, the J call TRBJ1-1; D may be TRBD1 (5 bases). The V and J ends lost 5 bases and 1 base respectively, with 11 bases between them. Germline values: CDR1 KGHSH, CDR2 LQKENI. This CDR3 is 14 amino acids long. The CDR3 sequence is CASSTTAQNTEAFF. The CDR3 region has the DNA TGTGCCAGCTCAACGACAGCCCAGAACACTGAAGCTTTCTTT.

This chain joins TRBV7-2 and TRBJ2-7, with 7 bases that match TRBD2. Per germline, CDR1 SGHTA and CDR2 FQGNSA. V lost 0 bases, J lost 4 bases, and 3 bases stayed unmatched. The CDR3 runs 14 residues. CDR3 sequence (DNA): TGTGCCAGCAGCTTAGCGGGGGGGAAATACGAGCAGTACTTC. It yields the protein CASSLAGGKYEQYF. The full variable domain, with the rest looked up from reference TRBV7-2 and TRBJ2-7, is GAGVSQSPSNKVTEKGKDVELRCDPISGHTALYWYRQSLGQGLEFLIYFQGNSAPDKSGLPSDRFSAERTGGSVSTLTIQRTQQEDSAVYLCASSLAGGKYEQYFGPGTRLTVT.

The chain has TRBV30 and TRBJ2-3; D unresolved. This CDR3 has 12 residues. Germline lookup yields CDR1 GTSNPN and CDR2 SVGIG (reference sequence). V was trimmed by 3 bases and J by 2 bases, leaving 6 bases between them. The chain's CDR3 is CAWRLVTDTQYF. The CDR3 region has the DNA TGTGCCTGGAGACTCGTCACAGATACGCAGTATTTT.

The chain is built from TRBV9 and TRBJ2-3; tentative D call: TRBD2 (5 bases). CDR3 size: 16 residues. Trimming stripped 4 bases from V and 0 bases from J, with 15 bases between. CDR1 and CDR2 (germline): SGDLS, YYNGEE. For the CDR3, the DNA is TGTGCCAGCAGCCCTTCCCCCTGGACTAGCACAGATACGCAGTATTTT. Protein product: CASSPSPWTSTDTQYF.

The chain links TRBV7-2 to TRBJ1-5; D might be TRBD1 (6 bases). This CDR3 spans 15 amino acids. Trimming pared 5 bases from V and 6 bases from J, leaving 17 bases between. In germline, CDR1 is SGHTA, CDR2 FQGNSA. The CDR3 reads CASSAGTREGQPQHF. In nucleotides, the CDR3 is TGTGCCAGCAGCGCCGGGACAAGGGAAGGTCAGCCCCAGCATTTT.

CDR3 DNA sequence: TGTGCCAGTAGTATGATAGTGGGACTACTCTACGAGCAGTACTTC. Amino acid sequence: CASSMIVGLLYEQYF. The J gene is TRBJ2-7, the V gene TRBV19, with 7 bases matching TRBD2. V trimming: 3 bases; J trimming: 3 bases; junction bases outside the gene matches: 8. Germline CDR1 reads LNHDA; CDR2 reads SQIVND (reference sequence). This CDR3 spans 15 amino acids.

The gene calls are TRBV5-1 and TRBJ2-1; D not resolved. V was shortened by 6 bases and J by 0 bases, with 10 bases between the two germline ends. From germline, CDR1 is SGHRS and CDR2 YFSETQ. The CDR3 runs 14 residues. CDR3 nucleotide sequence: TGCGCCAGCACCCTAGAGGCCTCCTACAATGAGCAGTTCTTC. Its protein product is CASTLEASYNEQFF.

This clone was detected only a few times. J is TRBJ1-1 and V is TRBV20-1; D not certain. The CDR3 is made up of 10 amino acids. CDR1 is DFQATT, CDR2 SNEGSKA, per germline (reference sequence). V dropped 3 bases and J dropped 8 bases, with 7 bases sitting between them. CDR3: CSASSREAFF. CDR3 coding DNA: TGCAGTGCTAGTTCACGGGAAGCTTTCTTT.

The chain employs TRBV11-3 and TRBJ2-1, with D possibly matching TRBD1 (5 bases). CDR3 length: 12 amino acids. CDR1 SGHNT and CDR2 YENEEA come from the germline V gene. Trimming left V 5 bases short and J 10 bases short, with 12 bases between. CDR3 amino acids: CASSTDILEQFF. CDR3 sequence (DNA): TGTGCCAGCAGCACGGACATTCTAGAGCAGTTCTTC.